These 15 T cell receptor beta chains were all obtained from the same sample, sequenced in a study of vaccination effects on CD4 cells after COVID-19 (dated 2022 in TCRdb). Their antigen targets remain unknown. The method was the immunoSEQ multiplex PCR assay. TCRdb limited this immuneACCESS table to in-frame rearrangements with V and J called. A share of clones is missing; checked studies link under half to unresolved V genes, and the rest is unexplained. The sample yields around 22,000 clones; around 70% were counted once. Clones ranked in the top ten supply approximately 10% of the sample. To identify antigen-specific CD4+ T cell clonotypes by their expansion, the ViraFEST assay first stimulated PBMC with viral peptide pools and then applied TCR sequencing. After less than eleven days of culture, CD4+ T cells were isolated with the EasySep CD4+ T cell isolation kit. Participants received two doses of either the BNT162b2 or the mRNA-1273 mRNA SARS-CoV-2 vaccine.

This material consisted of CD4+ T cells from PBMCs cultured with HCoV-NL63 spike peptides, taken after COVID-19 vaccination. The label giving this sample's cell subset or site can be read as: HCoV-NL63 spike overlapping peptide pool stimulation. All receptors come from a human donor who received a COVID-19 vaccine.

The J gene is TRBJ2-7, the V gene TRBV30; perhaps TRBD2 as D (5 bases). The CDR3 has 12 residues. The V end lost 0 bases, the J end lost 7 bases, and 10 bases lay between the germline ends. Per germline, CDR1 GTSNPN and CDR2 SVGIG (reference sequence). CDR3 sequence (DNA): TGTGCCTGGAGTGTCAGGTGGGAGGAGCAGTACTTC. It translates to CAWSVRWEEQYF.

V gene TRBV10-1 combines with J gene TRBJ1-2; TRBD1 is a possible D gene (6 bases). The CDR3 consists of 14 residues. Trimming cost V 4 bases and J 4 bases, with 13 bases left between them. Germline V gives CDR1 WNHNN, CDR2 SYGVQD (reference sequence). The CDR3: CASSATDRSYGYTF. The CDR3 bases are TGCGCCAGCAGTGCAACCGACAGGAGCTATGGCTACACCTTC.

The V and J genes are TRBV27 and TRBJ2-2; 7 nucleotides align to TRBD2. Germline-derived CDR1 and CDR2 are MNHEY and SMNVEV (reference sequence). The CDR3 contains 14 residues. Trimming took 5 bases from V and 4 from J; bases not matched to a gene: 4. CDR3 nucleotides: TGTGCCAGCAGTATGGGACTATTCACCGGGGAGCTGTTTTTT. Its protein product is CASSMGLFTGELFF.

This chain links TRBV23-1 with TRBJ1-1, with 8 bases fitting TRBD1. TRBV23-1 is recorded as an ORF, its role being uncertain. This CDR3 contains 16 residues. V dropped 6 bases and J dropped 1; count of bases not matched to a gene: 10. In DNA, the CDR3 is TGCGCCAGCAGCGACAGGGGCCCAATAGGGAACACTGAAGCTTTCTTT. It is translated as CASSDRGPIGNTEAFF.

This clone was recorded a few times. The chain links TRBV15 to TRBJ1-5; no definite D call. Between the trimmed V and J ends, which lost 0 bases and 4 bases, there was a span of 7 bases. This CDR3 comprises 14 residues. The V gene's germline CDR1 is LNHNV and CDR2 YYDKDF (reference sequence). The CDR3 spells CATSRDSGNQPQHF. CDR3 bases: TGTGCCACCAGCAGAGATTCCGGAAATCAGCCCCAGCATTTT.

In its sample, this clone ranks as medium-sized. The chain links TRBV11-2 to TRBJ1-1, with D possibly TRBD1 on 5 matching bases. The V gene's germline CDR1 is SGHAT and CDR2 FQNNGV. The CDR3 has 14 residues. V was cut by 3 bases and J by 8 bases, with 16 bases left in between. This CDR3 is CASSFATGTREAFF. The CDR3 DNA sequence: TGTGCCAGCAGCTTCGCGACCGGGACCCGCGAAGCTTTCTTT. Based on the CDR3 plus reference TRBV11-2 and TRBJ1-1, the full variable domain is EAGVAQSPRYKIIEKRQSVAFWCNPISGHATLYWYQQILGQGPKLLIQFQNNGVVDDSQLPKDRFSAERLKGVDSTLKIQPAKLEDSAVYLCASSFATGTREAFFGQGTRLTVV.

The V and J genes are TRBV20-1 and TRBJ1-2; no reliable D call. The V end lost 3 bases, the J end lost 2 bases, and 10 bases lay between the germline ends. The V gene's germline CDR1 is DFQATT and CDR2 SNEGSKA (reference sequence). The CDR3 is made up of 13 amino acids. CDR3 sequence reads: CSASVAENYGYTF. CDR3 sequence (DNA): TGCAGTGCTAGTGTTGCAGAGAACTATGGCTACACCTTC.

The chain employs TRBV5-1 and TRBJ2-7; perhaps D is TRBD1 or TRBD2 (5 bases each). With 3 bases removed from V and 1 base from J, the gap between germline ends came to 17 bases. This CDR3 contains 16 residues. Germline CDR1 and CDR2: SGHRS and YFSETQ. The CDR3 coding sequence is TGCGCCAGCAGCTCAACCCCTTCGGGGCTTTCCTACGAGCAGTACTTC. This codes for CASSSTPSGLSYEQYF.

This sequence joins TRBV3-1 (or the pseudogene TRBV3-2) and TRBJ1-6, with 7 bases matching TRBD1. With 4 bases clipped from V and 7 bases from J, the junction kept 4 bases outside the gene matches. CDR3 size: 14 residues. CDR1 is LGHDT and CDR2 is YNNKEL in the germline V gene (reference sequence). In DNA, the CDR3 is TGTGCCAGCAGCCCGGGACAGAGAAATTCACCCCTCCACTTT. The encoded protein is CASSPGQRNSPLHF.

This clone turned up a few times. The chain uses TRBV28 and TRBJ1-6; D is uncertain. The germline CDR1 and CDR2 sequences are MDHEN and SYDVKM. The CDR3 runs 12 residues. V lost 3 bases, J lost 9 bases, and 6 bases lay in between. CDR3 bases: TGTGCCAGCAGTTTGAGAGTTTCACCCCTCCACTTT. This translates into CASSLRVSPLHF.

The chain recombines TRBV5-1 with TRBJ1-1, with D maybe TRBD1 (6 bases). Germline V gives CDR1 SGHRS, CDR2 YFSETQ. Trimming pared 4 bases from V and 5 bases from J, leaving 15 bases between. The CDR3 has 14 residues. The CDR3 coding sequence is TGCGCCAGCAGCCAACGGACAGCCCCTACTGAAGCTTTCTTT. Protein product: CASSQRTAPTEAFF.

The chain links TRBV6-5 to TRBJ1-3; D is perhaps TRBD1 (5 bases). Germline V lookup: CDR1 MNHEY, CDR2 SVGAGI. This CDR3 comprises 14 residues. V lost 2 bases and J 8 bases, leaving 13 bases between the germline ends. In DNA, the CDR3 is TGTGCCAGCAGTTACACGTCTCAGGGCCACACCATATATTTT. This codes for CASSYTSQGHTIYF.

This sequence joins TRBV10-1 and TRBJ2-5; the match to TRBD2 covers 8 bases. The length of the CDR3 is 13 residues. The trim removed 6 bases at V and 7 bases at J, leaving 7 bases unmatched. Germline CDR1 WNHNN, CDR2 SYGVQD (reference sequence). CDR3 nucleotides: TGCGCCAGCAGCCCCCGGGAGGGGACGACCCAGTACTTC. Amino acids: CASSPREGTTQYF.

The CDR3 spells CASSPWTGVSNEQYF. In DNA, the CDR3 is TGCGCCAGCAGCCCCTGGACAGGGGTTAGCAACGAGCAGTACTTC. This rearrangement joins TRBV4-1 to TRBJ2-7, with 9 nucleotides matching TRBD1. The trim removed 4 bases at V and 5 bases at J, leaving 9 bases unmatched. CDR1 is MGHRA, CDR2 YSYEKL, per germline. The CDR3 length is 15 residues.

The chain has TRBV3-1 (or the pseudogene TRBV3-2) and TRBJ2-5; 9 bases are a match to TRBD2. The CDR3 consists of 13 residues. Germline lookup yields CDR1 LGHDT and CDR2 YNNKEL (reference sequence). Losses at the gene ends were 6 bases for V and 3 bases for J; bases not matched to a gene: 2. The CDR3 loop reads CASRRLAEETQYF. The CDR3 DNA sequence: TGTGCCAGCAGAAGACTAGCGGAAGAGACCCAGTACTTC.